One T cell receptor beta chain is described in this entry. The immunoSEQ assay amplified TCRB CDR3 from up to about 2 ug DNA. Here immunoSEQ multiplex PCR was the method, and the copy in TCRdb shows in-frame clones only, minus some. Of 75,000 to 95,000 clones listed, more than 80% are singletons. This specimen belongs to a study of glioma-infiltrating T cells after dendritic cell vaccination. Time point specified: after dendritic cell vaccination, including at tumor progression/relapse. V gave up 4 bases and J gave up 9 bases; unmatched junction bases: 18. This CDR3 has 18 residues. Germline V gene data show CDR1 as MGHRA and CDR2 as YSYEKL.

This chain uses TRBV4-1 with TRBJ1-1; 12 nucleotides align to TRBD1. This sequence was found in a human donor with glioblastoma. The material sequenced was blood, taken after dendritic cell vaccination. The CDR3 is CASSPPAGQGAQEPKAFF. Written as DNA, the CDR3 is TGCGCCAGCAGCCCCCCCGCGGGACAGGGGGCGCAGGAGCCTAAAGCTTTCTTT.